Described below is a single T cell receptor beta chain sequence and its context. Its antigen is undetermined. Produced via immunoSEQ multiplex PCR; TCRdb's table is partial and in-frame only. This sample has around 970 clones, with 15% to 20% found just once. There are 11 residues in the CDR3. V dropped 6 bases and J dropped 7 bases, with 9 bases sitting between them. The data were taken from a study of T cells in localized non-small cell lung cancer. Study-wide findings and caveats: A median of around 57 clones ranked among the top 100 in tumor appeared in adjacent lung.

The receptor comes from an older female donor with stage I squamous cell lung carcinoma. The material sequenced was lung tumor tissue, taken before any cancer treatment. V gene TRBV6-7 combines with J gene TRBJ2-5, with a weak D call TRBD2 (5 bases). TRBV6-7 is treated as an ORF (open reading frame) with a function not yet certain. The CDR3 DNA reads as TGTGCCAGCAGCGACTATCGGACCCAGTACTTC. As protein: CASSDYRTQYF.